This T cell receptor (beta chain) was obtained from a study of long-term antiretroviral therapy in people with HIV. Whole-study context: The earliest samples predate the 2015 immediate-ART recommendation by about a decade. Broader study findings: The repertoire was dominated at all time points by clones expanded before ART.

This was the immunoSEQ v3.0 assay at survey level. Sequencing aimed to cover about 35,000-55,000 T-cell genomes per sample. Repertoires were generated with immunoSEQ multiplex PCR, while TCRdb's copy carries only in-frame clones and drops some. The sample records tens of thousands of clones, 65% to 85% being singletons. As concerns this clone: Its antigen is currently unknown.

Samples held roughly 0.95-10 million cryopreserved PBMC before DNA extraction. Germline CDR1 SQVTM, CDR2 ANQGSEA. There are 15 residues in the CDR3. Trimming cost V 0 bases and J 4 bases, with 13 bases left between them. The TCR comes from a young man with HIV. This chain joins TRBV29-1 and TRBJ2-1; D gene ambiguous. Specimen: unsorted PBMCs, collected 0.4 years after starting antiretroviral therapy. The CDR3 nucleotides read TGCAGCGTTGAAGATCAGGCCGTCGGGTACAATGAGCAGTTCTTC. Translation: CSVEDQAVGYNEQFF.